The rows below give T cell receptor beta chains drawn from one sample of a study of shared clonotypes between healthy human individuals. Clones were read by immunoSEQ multiplex PCR, and TCRdb kept only the in-frame ones, dropping some. The top ten clones hold 1.5% to 2% of a sample with about 2.2 million clones, roughly 91% of them seen once. What was sequenced was naive CD8+ T cells from PBMCs. These receptors all come from a young man in good health. Some clones in this sample may be carry-over from other donors' samples. Both conserved end residues are part of each CDR3. A D gene is named only where the DNA matches it firmly. Expanded clones get a size class; other rows say once, few or many, or leave the size out.

-,-,TRBJ2-2,TRBV5-1,CASSLVAYGGELFF,TGCGCCAGCAGCTTGGTCGCGTACGGCGGGGAGCTGTTTTTT
few,TRBD1,TRBJ1-5,TRBV19,CASSTDREGIQPQHF,TGTGCCAGTAGTACCGACAGGGAAGGAATTCAGCCCCAGCATTTT
once,-,TRBJ2-1,TRBV4-2,CASSQDQTPYNEQFF,TGTGCCAGCAGCCAAGACCAAACCCCCTACAATGAGCAGTTCTTC
-,-,TRBJ1-2,TRBV7-6,CASSLEAGGYGYTF,TGTGCCAGCAGCTTAGAGGCGGGGGGCTATGGCTACACCTTC
-,-,TRBJ2-3,TRBV7-3,CASSLMGYTDTQYF,TGTGCCAGCAGCTTAATGGGATACACAGATACGCAGTATTTT
once,-,TRBJ2-3,TRBV27,CASSLISGRTDTQYF,TGTGCCAGCAGTTTAATTAGCGGCCGCACAGATACGCAGTATTTT
-,-,TRBJ1-2,TRBV27,CASSLSKGGRIGYTF,TGTGCCAGCAGTTTATCGAAGGGGGGGCGGATCGGCTACACCTTC
once,TRBD1,TRBJ1-4,TRBV4-1,CASSPGQGPRLFF,TGCGCCAGCAGCCCGGGACAGGGCCCAAGACTGTTTTTT
-,TRBD1,TRBJ1-2,TRBV5-6,CASSSRDRGGGYTF,TGTGCCAGCAGCTCCCGGGACAGGGGTGGCGGCTACACCTTC
once,-,TRBJ2-2,TRBV4-1,CASSQWSGSNTGELFF,TGCGCCAGCAGCCAATGGAGCGGGTCGAACACCGGGGAGCTGTTTTTT
-,-,TRBJ2-7,TRBV29-1,CSVDGPGGTYEQYF,TGCAGCGTTGACGGACCGGGCGGTACCTACGAGCAGTACTTC
-,-,TRBJ1-1,TRBV2,CASSPGQGDMSTEAFF,TGTGCCAGCAGTCCGGGGCAGGGAGACATGAGCACTGAAGCTTTCTTT
-,TRBD1,TRBJ1-1,TRBV11-2,CASSKPTGGQIMNTEAFF,TGTGCCAGCAGCAAACCAACAGGGGGCCAGATCATGAACACTGAAGCTTTCTTT
few,-,TRBJ2-7,TRBV28,CASSLDNEDRYF,TGTGCCAGCAGTTTAGACAACGAAGATCGGTACTTC
-,-,TRBJ1-1,TRBV7-2,CASSLSALGEAFF,TGTGCCAGCAGCTTGTCCGCGTTAGGGGAAGCTTTCTTT
-,-,TRBJ2-1,TRBV27,CASTLRAAGYNEQFF,TGTGCCAGCACCCTCCGGGCTGCCGGCTACAATGAGCAGTTCTTC
-,-,TRBJ1-6,TRBV6-6,CASSYSQGNSPLHF,TGTGCCAGCAGTTACTCGCAGGGTAATTCACCCCTCCACTTT
-,TRBD1,TRBJ2-1,TRBV25-1,CASIGGQGYNEQFF,TGTGCCAGCATAGGGGGACAGGGCTACAATGAGCAGTTCTTC
-,TRBD2,TRBJ2-1,TRBV10-2,CASSEFLTSGSTDEQFF,TGCGCCAGCAGTGAGTTCCTAACTAGCGGGAGTACAGATGAGCAGTTCTTC
-,TRBD2,TRBJ2-2,TRBV6-5,CASGEREGPGELFF,TGTGCCAGCGGGGAGCGGGAGGGTCCCGGGGAGCTGTTTTTT
-,-,TRBJ2-7,TRBV11-2,CASSLGPRLEQYF,TGTGCCAGCAGCTTAGGCCCGCGTCTCGAGCAGTACTTC
-,TRBD2,TRBJ2-7,TRBV11-2,CASSPRGGLDSYEQYF,TGTGCCAGCAGCCCTAGGGGGGGACTAGACTCCTACGAGCAGTACTTC
-,-,TRBJ1-2,TRBV9,CASSVATGANYGYTF,TGTGCCAGCAGCGTAGCTACGGGGGCAAATTATGGCTACACCTTC
-,-,TRBJ2-1,TRBV27,CASSFGSDNEQFF,TGTGCCAGCAGTTTCGGGAGCGACAATGAGCAGTTCTTC
-,-,TRBJ1-1,TRBV7-9,CASLVEREAFF,TGTGCCAGCCTCGTCGAAAGAGAAGCTTTCTTT
-,-,TRBJ2-7,TRBV30,CAWSVGEEQYF,TGTGCCTGGAGTGTGGGAGAAGAGCAGTACTTC
-,-,TRBJ2-5,TRBV9,CASSVAGVQETQYF,TGTGCCAGCAGCGTCGCAGGGGTTCAAGAGACCCAGTACTTC
-,TRBD2,TRBJ2-3,TRBV7-9,CASSSFFGAGVRIDTQYF,TGTGCCAGCAGCTCCTTTTTCGGGGCGGGAGTCCGAATAGATACGCAGTATTTT
-,-,TRBJ1-1,TRBV18,CASSPTGFNGNTEAFF,TGTGCCAGCTCGCCTACAGGGTTCAACGGGAACACTGAAGCTTTCTTT
-,-,TRBJ2-5,TRBV7-9,CASRGTQETQYF,TGTGCCAGCAGGGGGACGCAAGAGACCCAGTACTTC
-,TRBD2,TRBJ2-2,TRBV28,CASSSMLAGAGTNTGELFF,TGTGCCAGCAGCTCCATGTTAGCCGGAGCGGGAACTAACACCGGGGAGCTGTTTTTT
-,TRBD1,TRBJ1-2,TRBV5-1,CASSFGQGLAYGYTF,TGCGCCAGCAGCTTTGGACAGGGGTTGGCCTATGGCTACACCTTC
-,-,TRBJ1-5,TRBV19,CASTGATDGPQHF,TGTGCCAGTACGGGGGCGACAGATGGGCCCCAGCATTTT
-,TRBD1,TRBJ2-7,TRBV7-6,CASSQWTGPGEQYF,TGTGCCAGCAGCCAATGGACAGGGCCGGGCGAGCAGTACTTC
-,-,TRBJ2-7,TRBV4-1,CASSQAGTSSNEQYF,TGCGCCAGCAGCCAGGCGGGGACATCGAGCAACGAGCAGTACTTC
-,-,TRBJ2-7,TRBV11-2,CASSLGLADLYEQYF,TGTGCCAGCAGCTTAGGCCTAGCAGACTTGTACGAGCAGTACTTC
-,-,TRBJ2-2,TRBV21-1,CASSNRQGNAGELFF,TGTGCCAGCAGCAATCGACAGGGCAACGCCGGGGAGCTGTTTTTT
-,TRBD1,TRBJ2-1,TRBV9,CASSVGLGQEYNEQFF,TGTGCCAGCAGCGTAGGATTGGGACAGGAGTACAATGAGCAGTTCTTC
-,TRBD2,TRBJ2-3,TRBV27,CASRGLAEIDTQYF,TGTGCCAGCAGAGGACTAGCGGAGATAGATACGCAGTATTTT
-,-,TRBJ2-1,TRBV29-1,CSVDLSGVSYNEQFF,TGCAGCGTTGACCTTAGCGGTGTATCCTACAATGAGCAGTTCTTC
-,-,TRBJ2-7,TRBV27,CASSYMGGPYEQYF,TGTGCCAGCTCGTACATGGGGGGACCCTACGAGCAGTACTTC
-,-,TRBJ2-7,TRBV4-1,CASSQVPGIYEQYF,TGCGCCAGCAGCCAAGTACCGGGGATCTACGAGCAGTACTTC
-,TRBD2,TRBJ2-2,TRBV18,CASSPRSPSGRSGELFF,TGTGCCAGCTCACCACGCTCCCCTAGCGGGAGGAGCGGGGAGCTGTTTTTT
once,TRBD1,TRBJ2-2,TRBV5-8,CASSFQPRGTGELFF,TGTGCCAGCAGCTTCCAGCCCAGGGGGACCGGGGAGCTGTTTTTT
once,TRBD1,TRBJ2-7,TRBV27,CASSNRQGSYEQYF,TGTGCCAGCAGTAATCGACAGGGATCCTACGAGCAGTACTTC